Below, 24 T cell receptor beta chains from the same sample are listed, as sequenced in a study of shared clonotypes between healthy human individuals. Measured with immunoSEQ multiplex PCR; TCRdb has only the in-frame clones, and not every one. The sample has 1.5 million to 2.5 million clones, approximately 94% seen once. The naive CD8 subset, CD45RO-negative cells positively selected for CCR7, excluded terminally differentiated effector memory CD45RA+ cells. Sequencing was performed on naive CD8+ T cells sorted from blood. These receptor sequences come from a man aged 18 to 30 in good health.

The chain recombines TRBV9 with TRBJ1-5, with TRBD1 as a possible D gene (6 bases). Trimming removed 0 bases from V and 8 bases from J, with 12 bases in between. Germline V gene sequence: CDR1 SGDLS, CDR2 YYNGEE. The CDR3 runs 14 residues. The CDR3 region has the DNA TGTGCCAGCAGCGTAGAGGGGGGAAGTGAGCCCCAGCATTTT. It is translated as CASSVEGGSEPQHF.

The chain joins TRBV11-2 to TRBJ1-3; unclear D gene. V lost 4 bases, J lost 4 bases, and 14 bases lay in between. The CDR3 contains 15 residues. CDR1 is SGHAT, CDR2 FQNNGV, per germline. The CDR3: CASSWPKVAGNTIYF. The CDR3 coding sequence is TGTGCCAGCAGCTGGCCGAAAGTAGCAGGAAACACCATATATTTT.

The chain links TRBV2 to TRBJ1-4; no clear D. V shed 10 bases and J shed 8 bases, with 26 bases lying between them. Germline loops: CDR1 SNHLY, CDR2 FYNNEI. CDR3 length equals 16 residues. CDR3: CAINSGSSLGKEKLFF. The CDR3 region has the DNA TGTGCCATCAACTCCGGGTCTTCTTTAGGGAAAGAAAAACTGTTTTTT.

This sequence joins TRBV4-1 and TRBJ1-3, with D maybe TRBD1 (6 bases). The CDR3 is 18 amino acids. V dropped 3 bases and J dropped 0 bases, with 18 bases sitting between them. Germline V CDR1 and CDR2: MGHRA, YSYEKL. In nucleotides, the CDR3 is TGCGCCAGCAGCCAGGTACAGGGATCCCCTTTCTCTGGAAACACCATATATTTT. Protein product: CASSQVQGSPFSGNTIYF.

This chain links TRBV4-3 with TRBJ2-1; D may match TRBD1 or TRBD2 (5 bases each). The CDR3 spans 13 residues. Germline assignment: CDR1 LGHNA and CDR2 YSLEER. Deletions cut 4 bases from V and 9 bases from J, with 13 bases between. The CDR3 here is CASSPRGGGEQFF. The CDR3 nucleotides read TGCGCCAGCAGCCCGAGGGGTGGGGGTGAGCAGTTCTTC.

This chain uses TRBV5-4 with TRBJ1-2, with D maybe TRBD1 (5 bases). The CDR3 sequence is 11 residues long. Trimming removed 4 bases at V and 9 bases at J, with 10 bases between. Germline-derived CDR1 and CDR2 are SGHNT and YYREEE (reference sequence). The CDR3 region has the DNA TGTGCCAGCAGCACGGGACGGAGCTACACCTTC. Translation: CASSTGRSYTF.

This clone was detected once. The chain links TRBV15 to TRBJ1-4, with 7 bases lining up with TRBD1. The CDR3 length is 14 residues. Germline CDR1 is LNHNV and CDR2 is YYDKDF (reference sequence). V lost 1 base to trimming and J lost 8 bases; unmatched junction nucleotides: 4. The CDR3 coding sequence is TGTGCCACCAGCAGAGCGGGGGGACAGGAAAAACTGTTTTTT. It translates to CATSRAGGQEKLFF.

Points on this clone: This sample includes further DNA sequences coding for the same CDR3. This chain links TRBV27 with TRBJ2-7; 9 bases line up with TRBD1. The junction had 3 bases not matched to a gene; V was cut back by 0 bases and J by 0 bases. This CDR3 comprises 16 residues. CDR1 and CDR2 (germline): MNHEY, SMNVEV (reference sequence). The CDR3: CASSLSGTGFSYEQYF. The CDR3 bases are TGTGCCAGCAGTTTATCTGGGACAGGGTTCTCCTACGAGCAGTACTTC.

In this sample, this clone turned up once. The chain carries TRBV6-6 and TRBJ2-2; D assignment may be TRBD1 or TRBD2 (5 bases each). Deletions cut 3 bases from V and 7 bases from J, with 9 bases between. CDR3 length equals 13 residues. The germline gives CDR1 MNHNY, CDR2 SVGAGI (reference sequence). Written as DNA, the CDR3 is TGTGCCAGCAGTTATGGGGGTGTCGGGGAGCTGTTTTTT. Translated, it gives CASSYGGVGELFF.

CDR3 nucleotides: TGTGCCAGCAGCTTGGAAGGTATCACCTACAATGAGCAGTTCTTC. Translation gives CASSLEGITYNEQFF. The chain employs TRBV5-4 and TRBJ2-1; D unclear. Trimming took 0 bases from V and 2 from J, leaving 9 bases between them. CDR1 and CDR2 from the germline V gene are SGHNT and YYREEE (reference sequence). The CDR3 contains 15 residues.

J is TRBJ1-2 and V is TRBV9, with 7 bases fitting TRBD1. This CDR3 has 14 amino acids. The V and J ends lost 4 bases and 8 bases, in that order; junction bases with no gene match: 11. Germline V gene lookup returns CDR1 SGDLS and CDR2 YYNGEE. CDR3 bases: TGTGCCAGCAGCATGAGAGACAGGGAGTACGGCTACACCTTC. It codes for CASSMRDREYGYTF.

This sequence joins TRBV5-1 and TRBJ1-6; TRBD1 matches 10 bases. This CDR3 region has 16 residues. The germline V gene has CDR1 SGHRS and CDR2 YFSETQ. The V gene end was trimmed by 5 bases and the J gene end by 4 bases; junction bases not matched to a gene: 6. CDR3 loop: CASSRDRGGYNSPLHF. As DNA, the CDR3 is TGCGCCAGCAGTAGGGACAGGGGCGGTTATAATTCACCCCTCCACTTT.

This clone was counted between two and nine times. V is TRBV6-5 and J is TRBJ1-1; no reliable D call. Germline V gives CDR1 MNHEY, CDR2 SVGAGI. The length of the CDR3 is 14 residues. Trimming took off 0 bases at V and 3 bases at J, with 8 bases between the two ends. CDR3 protein: CASSYSATYTEAFF. The CDR3 DNA is TGTGCCAGCAGTTACTCCGCGACGTACACTGAAGCTTTCTTT.

The V call is TRBV4-2, the J call TRBJ2-7; D could derive from TRBD1 or TRBD2 (6 bases each). The V gene's germline CDR1 is LGHNA and CDR2 YNFKEQ. This CDR3 contains 15 residues. V was cut by 0 bases and J by 1 base, with 10 bases left in between. CDR3 sequence reads: CASSQDWGASYEQYF. The CDR3 DNA reads TGTGCCAGCAGCCAAGATTGGGGGGCATCCTACGAGCAGTACTTC.

The rearrangement links TRBV15 to TRBJ1-4; no definite D call. CDR3 length: 14 amino acids. The V end lost 0 bases, the J end lost 8 bases, and 10 bases lay between the germline ends. Germline V gene sequence: CDR1 LNHNV, CDR2 YYDKDF (reference sequence). CDR3 in DNA: TGTGCCACCAGCAGAGAGGCAGGCGGAGAAAAACTGTTTTTT. Translated: CATSREAGGEKLFF. The whole variable domain, filled in from reference TRBV15 and TRBJ1-4, reads DAMVIQNPRYQVTQFGKPVTLSCSQTLNHNVMYWYQQKSSQAPKLLFHYYDKDFNNEADTPDNFQSRRPNTSFCFLDIRSPGLGDTAMYLCATSREAGGEKLFFGSGTQLSVL.

The chain links TRBV4-2 to TRBJ1-3; D gene ambiguous. Between the trimmed V and J ends, which lost 1 base and 0 bases, there was a span of 22 bases. CDR1 and CDR2 from the germline V gene are LGHNA and YNFKEQ. This CDR3 contains 20 residues. CDR3: CASSQVLFINLASSGNTIYF. The CDR3 DNA is TGTGCCAGCAGCCAAGTTCTTTTTATTAATTTAGCCAGCTCTGGAAACACCATATATTTT.

The chain uses TRBV13 and TRBJ2-5; 9 bases match TRBD1. Germline V CDR1 and CDR2: PRHDT, FYEKMQ (reference sequence). Unmatched junction bases numbered 3, after V lost 4 bases and J lost 3 bases. The CDR3 is 14 amino acids. The CDR3 DNA follows: TGTGCCAGCAGCTATGGGACAGGGAAAGAGACCCAGTACTTC. It specifies CASSYGTGKETQYF. Full variable domain (remainder filled in from reference TRBV13 and TRBJ2-5): AAGVIQSPRHLIKEKRETATLKCYPIPRHDTVYWYQQGPGQDPQFLISFYEKMQSDKGSIPDRFSAQQFSDYHSELNMSSLELGDSALYFCASSYGTGKETQYFGPGTRLLVL.

The chain is built from TRBV27 and TRBJ2-2; D is uncertain. The germline V gene has CDR1 MNHEY and CDR2 SMNVEV (reference sequence). Trimming pared 3 bases from V and 5 bases from J, leaving 10 bases between. The CDR3 is 14 residues long. This CDR3 reads CASSLPRGTGELFF. The CDR3 DNA reads as TGTGCCAGCAGTTTGCCCCGAGGAACCGGGGAGCTGTTTTTT.

This sequence joins TRBV6-5 and TRBJ1-2; D not certain. Germline V CDR1 and CDR2: MNHEY, SVGAGI. This CDR3 is built from 15 residues. V was shortened by 1 base and J by 4 bases, with 13 bases between the two germline ends. The CDR3 here is CASSYLGGLGYGYTF. The CDR3 DNA sequence: TGTGCCAGCAGTTACTTGGGCGGCTTGGGCTATGGCTACACCTTC.

This clone was seen only once. The J gene is TRBJ2-7, the V gene TRBV11-2; 7 bases map to TRBD1. The CDR3 runs to 14 residues. CDR1 SGHAT and CDR2 FQNNGV come from the germline V gene. Losses at the gene ends were 4 bases for V and 2 bases for J; bases not matched to a gene: 5. CDR3 DNA: TGTGCCAGCAGCTCCCCGGGACAGCCCTACGAGCAGTACTTC. It is translated as CASSSPGQPYEQYF.

CDR3 region: CAWSVGQADYGYTF. The CDR3 DNA reads TGTGCCTGGAGTGTAGGACAGGCCGACTATGGCTACACCTTC. The chain combines TRBV30 with TRBJ1-2; 7 bases line up with TRBD1. From germline, CDR1 is GTSNPN and CDR2 SVGIG (reference sequence). J lost 3 bases, V lost 0 bases, and 4 bases had no gene match. The CDR3 contains 14 residues.

The chain employs TRBV2 and TRBJ1-2; weak D call: TRBD1 (5 bases). Germline CDR1 reads SNHLY; CDR2 reads FYNNEI. The V end was cut by 5 bases, the J end by 4 bases, with 14 bases between. This CDR3 contains 14 residues. The CDR3 DNA reads as TGTGCCAGCAGTCACAGGCCCGGGGGCTATGGCTACACCTTC. Encoded protein: CASSHRPGGYGYTF.

This clone was seen once. This chain links TRBV6-5 with TRBJ2-7, with D maybe TRBD1 (6 bases). V was pared by 2 bases and J by 5 bases, with 10 bases between. The CDR3 spans 13 residues. Germline V gene lookup returns CDR1 MNHEY and CDR2 SVGAGI. CDR3 residues: CASSYRYRDEQYF. CDR3 nucleotides: TGTGCCAGCAGTTACCGATACAGGGACGAGCAGTACTTC.

This chain connects TRBV4-3 to TRBJ2-3; TRBD2 is a possible D gene (6 bases). The CDR3 has 15 residues. CDR1 and CDR2 (germline): LGHNA, YSLEER. Trimming took 0 bases from V and 2 from J, leaving 9 bases between them. CDR3 DNA: TGCGCCAGCAGCCAAGACGGAGGGAACACAGATACGCAGTATTTT. The encoded protein is CASSQDGGNTDTQYF.